These T cell receptor beta chains were read from a single sample in a study of T cells in localized non-small cell lung cancer. Data came from immunoSEQ multiplex PCR; TCRdb stores just in-frame clones and leaves some out. Here the sample spans under 65,000 clones, about four fifths being singletons. The sample in question was peripheral blood, obtained before any cancer treatment. The receptors originated from a female donor older than 55 with stage II squamous cell lung carcinoma. Each CDR3 is given with its conserved first and last residue. A D gene is named only where the DNA matches it firmly. The listing skips clone size in some rows; elsewhere it reads once, few, many or a size class.

-,TRBJ1-4,-,TRBV19,13,CASEPGWSEKLFF,TGTGCCAGCGAACCCGGATGGAGTGAAAAACTGTTTTTT
-,TRBJ2-2,TRBD1,TRBV7-3,16,CASSPRQGSYTGELFF,TGTGCCAGCAGCCCTCGACAGGGAAGTTACACCGGGGAGCTGTTTTTT
-,TRBJ1-5,-,TRBV2,15,CASSLTGGGSQPQHF,TGTGCCAGCAGCCTCACCGGAGGGGGGAGTCAGCCCCAGCATTTT
-,TRBJ1-1,-,TRBV20-1,11,CSARKTNEAFF,TGCAGTGCTAGAAAGACCAATGAAGCTTTCTTT
-,TRBJ1-1,-,TRBV5-1,15,CASSLVELSNTEAFF,TGCGCCAGCAGCTTGGTGGAGTTGTCGAACACTGAAGCTTTCTTT
-,TRBJ2-7,-,TRBV29-1,12,CSVVPGTHEQYF,TGCAGCGTTGTTCCAGGGACCCACGAGCAGTACTTC
-,TRBJ1-2,-,TRBV5-1,14,CASSLDRGGYGYTF,TGCGCCAGCAGCTTGGACCGTGGGGGATATGGCTACACCTTC
-,TRBJ1-4,-,TRBV6-6,14,CASSYSRDAEKLFF,TGTGCCAGCAGTTACTCGAGGGACGCTGAAAAACTGTTTTTT
-,TRBJ1-2,TRBD1,TRBV29-1,13,CSVLGQGWYGYTF,TGCAGCGTTCTGGGACAGGGTTGGTATGGCTACACCTTC
-,TRBJ1-1,TRBD1,TRBV7-6,14,CASSLTGILTEAFF,TGTGCCAGCAGCTTGACAGGGATCTTGACTGAAGCTTTCTTT
-,TRBJ2-2,TRBD1,TRBV2,21,CASNPNPGQGFTGSGTGELFF,TGTGCCAGCAACCCTAATCCGGGACAGGGTTTTACAGGGAGCGGCACCGGGGAGCTGTTTTTT
-,TRBJ1-2,TRBD1,TRBV4-2,17,CASSPGTGGSFNYGYTF,TGTGCCAGCAGCCCCGGGACAGGGGGGTCCTTTAACTATGGCTACACCTTC
-,TRBJ1-2,-,TRBV19,14,CASSSTGGNYGYTF,TGTGCCAGTAGCTCGACAGGCGGTAACTATGGCTACACCTTC
-,TRBJ2-7,-,TRBV6-5,14,CASRRPGSPYEQYF,TGTGCCAGCAGGAGACCCGGGTCGCCCTACGAGCAGTACTTC
-,TRBJ1-5,-,TRBV19,15,CASSIGQPRNQPQHF,TGTGCCAGTAGTATTGGCCAGCCGAGAAATCAGCCCCAGCATTTT
-,TRBJ1-3,TRBD1,TRBV4-3,18,CASSQERTTGDSGNTIYF,TGCGCCAGCAGCCAGGAGCGGACTACAGGGGACTCTGGAAACACCATATATTTT
few,TRBJ1-1,-,TRBV29-1,14,CSVEEGYSGTEAFF,TGCAGCGTTGAAGAAGGTTACAGTGGCACTGAAGCTTTCTTT
-,TRBJ2-1,TRBD2,TRBV4-3,17,CASSQDVGRGGSNEQFF,TGCGCCAGCAGCCAAGATGTCGGTCGGGGGGGCAGCAATGAGCAGTTCTTC